These T cell receptor beta chains were read from a single sample in a study of OX40 agonist ivuxolimab in advanced cancers. TCRdb keeps only in-frame clones here, not all; method: immunoSEQ multiplex PCR. Of 36,000 or so clones listed, around 80% were seen once; the top ten hold about a fifth. The sequences come from CD4+ or CD8+ T cells sorted from blood, collected in a trial of the OX40 agonist ivuxolimab. These receptors were obtained from an adult with an advanced solid tumor such as melanoma, head and neck, liver or kidney cancer. Each CDR3 is given with its conserved first and last residue. The D gene is left open where the match is weak. A clone size is listed for some rows: how often the clone was seen (once, few, many), or a class if it is expanded.

j_call clone_size d_call v_call cdr3_nt cdr3_aa
TRBJ1-5 . . TRBV6-6 TGTGCCAGCAGTTCGCCCCAGCATTTT CASSSPQHF
TRBJ1-3 . . TRBV6-4 TGTGCCAGCAGTGACGGAGGAGGGTTGGGCGGAAACACCATATATTTT CASSDGGGLGGNTIYF
TRBJ2-1 few TRBD1 TRBV5-5 TGTGCCAGCAGCTTAAAGGGGGCGGTAGGTAATGAGCAGTTCTTC CASSLKGAVGNEQFF
TRBJ1-1 . . TRBV19 TGTGCCAGTAGTGTAGATGTGAACACTGAAGCTTTCTTT CASSVDVNTEAFF
TRBJ1-3 . TRBD1 TRBV7-2 TGTGCCAGCAGCTTCGTATCAGGGGGGCCACAGAACACCATATATTTT CASSFVSGGPQNTIYF
TRBJ1-6 . . TRBV18 TGTGCCAGCTCACTTGACCGGACAGATCGGGGTTCACCCCTCCACTTT CASSLDRTDRGSPLHF
TRBJ1-6 . TRBD1 TRBV28 TGTGCCAGCAGTCGGGACAGGGGGAGAAATTCACCCCTCCACTTT CASSRDRGRNSPLHF
TRBJ2-6 . . TRBV27 TGTGCCAGCAGTTTATTTAAGTACGGGGGAAGTAGCTCTGGGGCCAACGTCCTGACTTTC CASSLFKYGGSSSGANVLTF
TRBJ2-2 medium-sized TRBD2 TRBV2 TGTGCCAGCAGTGATGAGCGGGAGTCTCCCGGGGAGCTGTTTTTT CASSDERESPGELFF
TRBJ1-5 . . TRBV28 TGTGCCAGCAGTTTGGTGGGCCGGGGGCGCAATCAGCCCCAGCATTTT CASSLVGRGRNQPQHF
TRBJ1-4 few TRBD1 TRBV28 TGTGCCAGCAGTTTATTTGTGGGCTTGGGACAGGTGGAACCTAATGAAAAACTGTTTTTT CASSLFVGLGQVEPNEKLFF
TRBJ2-1 . . TRBV7-2 TGTGCCAGCAGCTTCGGGGGGCCGCGGAATGAGCAGTTCTTC CASSFGGPRNEQFF
TRBJ2-7 . . TRBV6-1 TGTGCCAGCAGTGAAGCGCCAGCATACGAGCAGTACTTC CASSEAPAYEQYF
TRBJ2-5 . . TRBV2 TGTGCCAGCAGTTGGGAGACCCAGTACTTC CASSWETQYF
TRBJ2-1 . TRBD2 TRBV5-1 TGCGCCAGCAGCCTGAGGACTAGCGGGAGGACCTACAATGAGCAGTTCTTC CASSLRTSGRTYNEQFF
TRBJ1-5 . TRBD1 TRBV6-1 TGTGCCAGCAGGATGACAGGGTTGAGCAATCAGCCCCAGCATTTT CASRMTGLSNQPQHF
TRBJ2-1 . . TRBV7-2 TGTGCCAGCAGCTTAACGAATGAGCAGTTCTTC CASSLTNEQFF
TRBJ2-1 . . TRBV30 TGTGCCTGGGCCAGACCGGGCCTTCAGGGAGGTGTGCAGTTCTTC CAWARPGLQGGVQFF
TRBJ1-1 . . TRBV6-1 TGTGCCAGCAGTGAAGGGGGAGGGCGGAAAGCTTTCTTT CASSEGGGRKAFF
TRBJ2-3 . TRBD2 TRBV6-1 TGTGCCAGCAGGACTGTAGCGGGAGTAGGAGATACGCAGTATTTT CASRTVAGVGDTQYF
TRBJ1-5 . . TRBV19 TGTGCCAGTAGTATAGGGGGACCGATGGAGGTATATAGCAATCAGCCCCAGCATTTT CASSIGGPMEVYSNQPQHF
TRBJ2-7 . . TRBV7-9 TGTGCCAGCAGCTCCCCGGTTGGGGGCCAGGGAGGCTACGAGCAGTACTTC CASSSPVGGQGGYEQYF
TRBJ2-3 . TRBD1 TRBV11-2 TGTGCCAGCAGCTTCCACAGGGGCGCTGAAGATACGCAGTATTTT CASSFHRGAEDTQYF
TRBJ1-1 once . TRBV10-2 TGCGCCAGCAGAGGGACGGCTGTCTCTGAAGCTTTCTTT CASRGTAVSEAFF
TRBJ1-2 . . TRBV6-5 TGTGCCAGCAGCCCCAATCCAGGGGTGGTATATGGCTACACCTTC CASSPNPGVVYGYTF
TRBJ2-1 few TRBD2 TRBV11-3 TGTGCCAGCAGCCTACTAGCGGACCTAGGGGAGCAGTTCTTC CASSLLADLGEQFF
TRBJ2-1 once . TRBV11-3 TGTGCCAGCAGTTCCTCGTCTAGCTCCAATGAGCAGTTCTTC CASSSSSSSNEQFF
TRBJ2-7 . . TRBV7-2 TGTGCCAGCAGCACCCCGTCGGCCGGGGAGCAGTACTTC CASSTPSAGEQYF
TRBJ2-3 . TRBD2 TRBV28 TGTGCCAGTATTGACCCCGGGACTAGCGGGGGGGATACGCAGTATTTT CASIDPGTSGGDTQYF
TRBJ2-3 . . TRBV5-4 TGTGCCAGCAGCTTGGCGGGAGAAGGCACAGATACGCAGTATTTT CASSLAGEGTDTQYF
TRBJ2-2 . . TRBV6-5 TGTGCCAGCAGTTCCGCGAACACCGGGGAGCTGTTTTTT CASSSANTGELFF
TRBJ1-2 . TRBD1 TRBV6-5 TGTGCCAGTAACAGGGGTCGGGCTAACTATGGCTACACCTTC CASNRGRANYGYTF